Included here is one T cell receptor (beta chain) sequence, with context. What it binds is not known. A CD45RO/CCR7/CD25/CD127/CD95/CD27 panel sorted naive, central memory, regulatory and stem cell-like memory CD4+ cells. Purities over 95% were achieved in all sorted populations. Every isolated RNA sample was fully reverse transcribed, so sequencing captured expressed TCRB transcripts. The protocol was immunoSEQ multiplex PCR, while the TCRdb copy is restricted to in-frame clones and leaves out a portion. Here the sample spans 65,000 to 85,000 clones, approximately 50% being singletons. This entry belongs to a study of beta chain features in type 1 diabetes. Broader study findings: In all four CD4+ subsets, TCRB CDR3 length was significantly, moderately reduced in type 1 diabetes. In comparison with healthy donors, patients had naive, central memory and Treg TCRB repertoires that appeared more similar.

The TCR originated in a man younger than 45 with type 1 diabetes. Specimen: central memory CD4+ T cells from blood.

The CDR3 sequence is CASSVAETGGYTF. The CDR3 DNA sequence: TGTGCCAGCAGCGTAGCTGAGACAGGAGGCTACACCTTC. The chain couples TRBV9 to TRBJ1-2, with a weak D call TRBD1 (6 bases). Germline CDR1 is SGDLS and CDR2 is YYNGEE. CDR3 length: 13 amino acids. The V and J ends lost 0 bases and 8 bases respectively, with 11 bases between them.